This TCR beta chain was captured in a study of T cells in Graves' hyperthyroidism and ophthalmopathy. The hyperthyroidism patients had all been newly diagnosed, and their disease duration was under 2 months. Their ages ranged from 18 to 65 years. Amplification of TCR beta CDR3 regions was performed using RNA transcripts as template. First-round RT-PCR with HTBI primers amplified the TCR CDR3 region. TCRdb reanalysed the multiplex PCR reads using MiXCR and keeps one entry per CDR3 protein. The sample lists hundreds of thousands of distinct CDR3 sequences, over 35% occurring once. CDR3 length: 12 amino acids. The V end lost 4 bases, the J end lost 7 bases, and 10 bases lay between the germline ends.

This chain joins TRBV12-3 or TRBV12-4 and TRBJ1-1, with unresolved D. Material: blood. The TCR comes from a man aged 18 to 35 with Graves' hyperthyroidism. The CDR3 sequence: CASSSDTDEAFF. The CDR3 nucleotides are TGTGCCAGCAGTTCTGACACTGATGAAGCTTTCTTT.